This paragraph reports one T cell receptor (beta chain). At least ten counts were recorded for this clone. Its antigen specificity is not known. No much larger clone exists at a distance of one base, and base qualities are not known. Genomic DNA was used for TRB sequencing, which was performed with the immunoSEQ assay at survey resolution or with the hsTCRB kit. From the authors' description of their analysis: Initial read processing used immunoSEQ software, and repertoire analyses used the LymphoSeq R package. Clonality was computed as 1 minus normalized Shannon entropy; Gini coefficient was also calculated for each TRB dataset. Phenotypes of unsorted samples were inferred by mapping TRB sequences from sorted subsets of the recipient or donor onto the same recipient's unsorted samples. The clones in this table, taken by TCRdb from immuneACCESS, are in-frame only. Not every clone is retained; where verified, under half of the shortfall comes from an unresolved V gene, and the cause of the rest is unknown. The DNA was the basis for D and trimming; V, J and clone size are from that table. The table notes roughly 26,000 clones here, none of them singletons. The top ten clones comprise 1.5% of the sample.

The sample belongs to a study of T cells after posttransplantation cyclophosphamide (dated by TCRdb to the mid-2010s). About the investigation overall: The study tracked T cell repertoire reconstitution by TRB sequencing after myeloablative bone marrow transplantation using posttransplantation cyclophosphamide as GVHD prophylaxis. Blood from every one of the approximately 36 PTCy patients who had 1-year posttransplant specimens underwent TRB sequencing. Because TRA and TRB clonality were tightly correlated in several samples, subsequent TCR analyses were focused on TRB only. Samples from some 40 PTCy-treated patients, along with samples from 15 to 20 of their related bone marrow donors, underwent antigen receptor sequencing. Public TRB sequences were compared against a database of over 3,000 sequences linked to responses to pathogens, tumor antigens, self-antigens and alloantigens. In 3 patients, up to about 3 additional blood samples taken between 2 and 5.2 years after transplant also underwent TRB sequencing, as did pretransplant blood from a handful of patients. Broader findings and caveats from the paper: Donor-recipient similarity was low at 1-2 months but increased during the first year, and donor CD8+ memory clones often dominated later blood repertoires. Across fewer than 50 patients, TRB clonality was highly associated with recipient CMV seropositivity and CMV reactivation, and diversity in PTCy patients was similar to diversity in CNI/methotrexate controls. The TRB repertoires of T cells infiltrating skin or the GI tract showed only limited overlap with the TRB repertoires found in blood.

Trimming takes 3 bases off V and 1 base off J; junction bases not matched to a gene: 15. The germline V gene provides CDR1 SGDLS and CDR2 YYNGEE. The CDR3 contains 19 residues, cysteine and phenylalanine counted. This entry keeps only the CDR3 DNA: 57 bases, framed from base 1. Peripheral blood samples were provided by related bone marrow donors on the day of marrow donation. Mononuclear cells from peripheral blood and bone marrow were separated by Ficoll-Hypaque density centrifugation and then cryopreserved. In this chain, TRBV9 is recombined with TRBJ1-3; 8 middle bases align to TRBD1. Material: PBMCs. This TCR derives from a man in his forties or fifties in good health, CMV-negative, and a related stem cell transplant donor. The CDR3 loop reads CASSAPLRGRGGSGNTIYF. The bases are TGTGCCAGCAGCGCCCCCCTCAGGGGGCGAGGCGGGTCTGGAAACACCATATATTTT.